The 7 T cell receptor beta chains reported below all come from one sample, sequenced in a study of siplizumab effects on memory and regulatory T cells. Sequencing used immunoSEQ multiplex PCR; TCRdb keeps in-frame clones, though not all of them. The sample has roughly 100,000 clones, about 94% seen once. Sequencing was performed on CD4+ T cells sorted from blood. Every receptor here comes from a human donor in good health.

CDR3 residues: CASSMDTTNTEAFF. DNA of the CDR3: TGTGCCAGTAGTATGGACACCACGAACACTGAAGCTTTCTTT. The rearrangement joins TRBV19 to TRBJ1-1, with a weak D call TRBD1 (5 bases). The length of the CDR3 is 14 residues. The V gene's germline CDR1 is LNHDA and CDR2 SQIVND (reference sequence). Between the trimmed V and J ends, which lost 3 bases and 1 base, there was a span of 9 bases.

This clone was seen just once. The rearrangement uses TRBV19 and TRBJ1-4, with no clear D. The V and J ends lost 4 bases and 3 bases respectively, with 18 bases between them. The germline V gene encodes CDR1 LNHDA and CDR2 SQIVND (reference sequence). This CDR3 has 17 residues. CDR3 amino acids: CASSNRFRAESNEKLFF. The CDR3 DNA follows: TGTGCCAGTAGTAACCGCTTTCGGGCAGAGTCTAATGAAAAACTGTTTTTT.

This sequence joins TRBV5-1 and TRBJ2-3; TRBD1 or TRBD2 may be the D gene (6 bases each). The CDR3 length is 16 residues. V was clipped by 0 bases and J by 8 bases, with 19 bases between them. CDR1 and CDR2 (germline): SGHRS, YFSETQ. The CDR3 nucleotides are TGCGCCAGCAGCTTGGTTTTAAGGGGGGCCAACGTTACGCAGTATTTT. The encoded protein is CASSLVLRGANVTQYF. Combining the CDR3 with reference TRBV5-1 and TRBJ2-3 gives the whole variable domain KAGVTQTPRYLIKTRGQQVTLSCSPISGHRSVSWYQQTPGQGLQFLFEYFSETQRNKGNFPGRFSGRQFSNSRSEMNVSTLELGDSALYLCASSLVLRGANVTQYFGPGTRLTVL.

V and J are TRBV6-1 and TRBJ2-5; 10 nucleotides agree with TRBD1. The end of the DNA aligns better with TRBJ2-7, so the J call may be wrong. The germline CDR1 and CDR2 sequences are MNHNS and SASEGT. The CDR3 is 15 amino acids. The CDR3 spells CASSATGTGDYEQYF. As DNA, the CDR3 is TGTGCCAGCAGTGCGACCGGGACAGGGGACTACGAGCAGTACTTC.

The rearrangement joins TRBV30 to TRBJ1-1, with 8 nucleotides matching TRBD1. The germline V gene has CDR1 GTSNPN and CDR2 SVGIG (reference sequence). The J segment lost 8 bases and the V segment lost 3 bases, leaving 8 bases of the junction unmatched. The CDR3 sequence is 13 residues long. Here the CDR3 reads CAWSTGGTTEAFF. CDR3 nucleotides: TGTGCCTGGAGCACAGGGGGAACTACCGAAGCTTTCTTT.

The V call is TRBV5-4, the J call TRBJ2-5, with unresolved D. CDR1 and CDR2 (germline): SGHNT, YYREEE (reference sequence). V dropped 3 bases and J dropped 3 bases, with 12 bases sitting between them. CDR3 length equals 14 residues. CDR3 protein: CASSSATLKETQYF. CDR3 coding DNA: TGTGCCAGCAGCTCGGCGACTCTTAAAGAGACCCAGTACTTC.

The rearrangement uses TRBV27 and TRBJ2-6; the D gene is possibly TRBD1 (6 bases). Germline V lookup: CDR1 MNHEY, CDR2 SMNVEV (reference sequence). The CDR3 extends over 15 amino acids. V was clipped by 7 bases and J by 0 bases, with 10 bases between them. The CDR3 DNA reads as TGTGCCAGCACGGGACATAGCTCTGGGGCCAACGTCCTGACTTTC. Encoded protein: CASTGHSSGANVLTF.